The rows below give T cell receptor beta chains drawn from one sample of a study of shared clonotypes between healthy human individuals. TCRdb's copy holds only in-frame clones and misses some; the assay was immunoSEQ multiplex PCR. The data hold 800,000 or so clones, with approximately 96% observed a single time. The sequenced sample consisted of naive CD8+ T cells sorted from blood. The source of these receptors is a man younger than 40 in good health. Both conserved end residues are part of each CDR3. The D gene is left open where the match is weak. Expanded clones get a size class; other rows say once, few or many, or leave the size out.

CASSVDLHYEQYF TGTGCCAGCAGCGTAGACCTCCACTACGAGCAGTACTTC TRBJ2-7 TRBV9 NA 13 NA
CASSLAGGAEAFF TGCGCCAGCAGCTTGGCCGGCGGGGCAGAAGCTTTCTTT TRBJ1-1 TRBV5-1 NA 13 NA
CASRSPRGGTQYF TGTGCCAGCAGATCCCCCAGGGGGGGAACGCAGTATTTT TRBJ2-3 TRBV6-1 once 13 NA
CASSPQSGGSIYEQYF TGTGCCAGCAGCCCCCAATCCGGGGGTTCCATCTACGAGCAGTACTTC TRBJ2-7 TRBV7-9 once 16 NA
CASSLELDYEQYF TGTGCCAGCAGCTTAGAACTAGATTACGAGCAGTACTTC TRBJ2-7 TRBV11-2 NA 13 NA
CATSRFDRDRNYGYTF TGTGCCACCAGCAGATTCGACAGGGACCGTAACTATGGCTACACCTTC TRBJ1-2 TRBV15 NA 16 TRBD1
CASSLDPGTDTQYF TGTGCCAGCAGCTTAGACCCCGGCACAGATACGCAGTATTTT TRBJ2-3 TRBV7-6 few 14 NA
CASSLEEFGRPQHF TGTGCCAGCAGCTTGGAAGAATTCGGGCGTCCCCAGCATTTT TRBJ1-5 TRBV7-2 few 14 NA
CASSLVTRGKNSEAFF TGTGCCAGCAGCTTAGTTACCAGGGGAAAGAATTCTGAAGCTTTCTTT TRBJ1-1 TRBV7-9 once 16 NA
CASSILTENTEAFF TGTGCCAGTAGTATCTTGACGGAGAACACTGAAGCTTTCTTT TRBJ1-1 TRBV19 NA 14 NA
CASSPRGRLETQYF TGTGCCAGCAGTCCCCGAGGAAGGCTGGAGACCCAGTACTTC TRBJ2-5 TRBV28 NA 14 NA
CASSWGAYQNEQYF TGTGCCAGCAGTTGGGGAGCCTACCAAAACGAGCAGTACTTC TRBJ2-7 TRBV27 NA 14 NA
CASSLGWGNTEAFF TGTGCCAGCAGCTTGGGTTGGGGGAACACTGAAGCTTTCTTT TRBJ1-1 TRBV5-4 NA 14 NA
CASRTGGYDMYGYTF TGTGCCAGCAGAACAGGGGGCTACGATATGTATGGCTACACCTTC TRBJ1-2 TRBV13 NA 15 TRBD1
CASSRHRDTTSTDTQYF TGTGCCAGCAGCAGACACCGGGACACTACTAGCACAGATACGCAGTATTTT TRBJ2-3 TRBV7-6 NA 17 NA